These 27 T cell receptor beta chains were all obtained from the same sample, sequenced in a study of cytomegalovirus exposure and HLA in healthy donors. 13 Jbeta primers and 60 Vbeta primers were used for the PCR. Profiling relied on immunoSEQ multiplex PCR, and the TCRdb table lists in-frame clones only, not all of them. The top ten hold 3.5% to 5% of the sample, which has 140,000 to 150,000 clones, about 76% seen once. Sequencing input: PBMCs. These receptor sequences come from a male donor in good health and CMV-seronegative.

The V call is TRBV4-3, the J call TRBJ1-6; possible D gene TRBD1, 6 bases. CDR3 length equals 15 residues. Trimming took 6 bases from V and 9 from J, leaving 18 bases between them. Germline values: CDR1 LGHNA, CDR2 YSLEER. The CDR3 loop reads CASRTGGAGFSPLHF. The CDR3 DNA reads TGCGCCAGCAGAACTGGGGGGGCCGGTTTTTCACCCCTCCACTTT.

This chain joins TRBV7-6 and TRBJ1-4, with TRBD1 identical over 7 bases. Losses at the gene ends were 5 bases for V and 7 bases for J; bases not matched to a gene: 10. The CDR3 is made up of 15 amino acids. Germline V CDR1 and CDR2: SGHVS, FNYEAQ. The CDR3 region is CASSPQTGWVEKLFF. In DNA, the CDR3 is TGTGCCAGCAGCCCCCAGACAGGGTGGGTTGAAAAACTGTTTTTT.

Remarks on this clone: A read error may produce the germline difference seen at one junction end. This chain uses TRBV7-7 with TRBJ2-1; TRBD2 aligns across 7 bases. Germline V gene lookup returns CDR1 SSHAT and CDR2 FNYEAQ (reference sequence). The CDR3 is 13 residues long. The CDR3 DNA follows: TGTGCTAGCAGCTACGCGGGAGAGTATGAGCAGTTCTTC. Its translation is CASSYAGEYEQFF.

In its sample, this clone was seen a few times. The rearrangement uses TRBV21-1 and TRBJ2-2; TRBD1 is the table's D call and was not checked against the DNA. TRBV21-1 is termed a pseudogene. The CDR3 loop spans 17 amino acids. The CDR3 DNA follows: TGTGCCAGCAGCAAAGTCGGGGGAAGGGGGCTGGTCGGGGAGCTGTTTTTT. Amino acids: CASSKVGGRGLVGELFF.

This chain connects TRBV7-9 to TRBJ2-2, with 9 nucleotides matching TRBD2. J was trimmed by 4 bases and V by 6 bases; bases with no gene match: 9. This CDR3 spans 16 amino acids. CDR1 is SEHNR, CDR2 FQNEAQ, per germline (reference sequence). The CDR3 DNA follows: TGTGCCAGCAGATTATTCGGGACTAGCCTCACCGGGGAGCTGTTTTTT. Residues: CASRLFGTSLTGELFF.

This chain links TRBV5-1 with TRBJ1-1; possible D gene TRBD1, 6 bases. Trimming took off 3 bases at V and 0 bases at J, with 15 bases between the two ends. The V gene's germline CDR1 is SGHRS and CDR2 YFSETQ. The CDR3 sequence is 16 residues long. The CDR3 sequence is CASSSSSGHLNTEAFF. CDR3 in DNA: TGCGCCAGCAGCTCTTCTTCGGGACACCTGAACACTGAAGCTTTCTTT.

The chain couples TRBV7-9 to TRBJ2-7; maybe TRBD1 (7 bases). Per the germline V gene, CDR1 is SEHNR and CDR2 is FQNEAQ (reference sequence). V was shortened by 8 bases and J by 6 bases, with 23 bases between the two germline ends. The CDR3 contains 15 residues. The CDR3 nucleotides are TGTGCCAGCCAAACGAGGGGGCGGGACCGGGTCGAGCAGTACTTC. Protein sequence: CASQTRGRDRVEQYF.

The V gene is TRBV19, the J gene TRBJ1-2; 7 bases map to TRBD1. The CDR3 is 12 residues long. In germline, CDR1 is LNHDA, CDR2 SQIVND (reference sequence). Trimming took 10 bases from V and 5 from J; bases not matched to a gene: 7. CDR3 in amino acids: CATEDRVYGYTF. CDR3 DNA sequence: TGTGCCACCGAAGACAGGGTGTATGGCTACACCTTC.

A few counts support this clone. The genes are TRBV7-9 and TRBJ2-3; the match to TRBD2 covers 11 bases. The J segment lost 0 bases and the V segment lost 5 bases, leaving 4 bases of the junction unmatched. This CDR3 has 16 residues. In germline, CDR1 is SEHNR, CDR2 FQNEAQ (reference sequence). This chain's CDR3 is CASSVWTSGSTDTQYF. The DNA for the CDR3 is TGTGCCAGCAGCGTCTGGACTAGCGGGAGCACAGATACGCAGTATTTT.

For the CDR3, the DNA is TGTGCCAGCAGGCCCCGTAGTAGCGGGGACCCAGATACGCAGTATTTT. This gives the protein CASRPRSSGDPDTQYF. V usage is TRBV4-2 and J usage is TRBJ2-3, with TRBD2 matching 8 bases. From germline, CDR1 is LGHNA and CDR2 YNFKEQ. The CDR3 is made up of 16 amino acids. Germline trimming cut 6 bases from V and 4 bases from J; bases unmatched to any gene: 12.

The rearrangement links TRBV5-4 to TRBJ2-7; perhaps TRBD2 as D (5 bases). The V end was cut by 4 bases, the J end by 2 bases, with 19 bases between. The CDR3 has 16 residues. Germline values: CDR1 SGHNT, CDR2 YYREEE (reference sequence). The CDR3 DNA reads TGTGCCAGCAGCGCCCGGGGTTCGCGGCCTCCCTACGAGCAGTACTTC. Translation gives CASSARGSRPPYEQYF.

This rearrangement joins TRBV11-1 to TRBJ2-3; D is unclear. Trimming took 8 bases from V and 5 from J, leaving 8 bases between them. The CDR3 extends over 11 amino acids. Germline V gene data show CDR1 as SGHAT and CDR2 as FQDESV (reference sequence). As DNA, the CDR3 is TGTGCCAGCCGGTCAGGAGATACGCAGTATTTT. This translates into CASRSGDTQYF.

V gene TRBV4-3 combines with J gene TRBJ2-2, with TRBD2 matching 10 bases. The CDR3 spans 16 residues. The V segment lost 1 base and the J segment 8 bases; nucleotides outside the gene matches: 7. Germline CDR1 LGHNA, CDR2 YSLEER. The CDR3 reads CASSQGHSGGSGELFF. The DNA for the CDR3 is TGCGCCAGCAGCCAAGGTCATAGCGGGGGGTCAGGGGAGCTGTTTTTT.

The DNA for the CDR3 is TGTGCCAGCAGCTCCGGGGGGGGGCGGGTAAATGAAAAACTGTTTTTT. It yields the protein CASSSGGGRVNEKLFF. The gene calls are TRBV7-6 and TRBJ1-4; TRBD1 is a possible D gene (6 bases). The V gene's germline CDR1 is SGHVS and CDR2 FNYEAQ. The CDR3 totals 16 residues. V was cut by 4 bases and J by 5 bases, with 17 bases left in between.

This clone came up a few times. This chain uses TRBV5-5 with TRBJ1-1; D is undetermined. The CDR3 extends over 15 amino acids. Trimming pared 1 base from V and 0 bases from J, leaving 10 bases between. Germline CDR1 SGHKS, CDR2 YYEKEE (reference sequence). The CDR3, as DNA: TGTGCCAGCAGCTTGTCCACTAATTTGAACACTGAAGCTTTCTTT. It translates to CASSLSTNLNTEAFF.

The sample holds one count of this clone. The J gene is TRBJ2-3, the V gene TRBV7-2; a weak D match, TRBD1 (5 bases). V was trimmed by 5 bases and J by 2 bases, leaving 8 bases between them. The germline V gene encodes CDR1 SGHTA and CDR2 FQGNSA. The CDR3 loop spans 13 amino acids. CDR3 coding DNA: TGTGCCAGCAGCGTGGACAACACAGATACGCAGTATTTT. This gives the protein CASSVDNTDTQYF.

This clone was recorded a few times. The V and J genes are TRBV7-6 and TRBJ1-2, with TRBD1 matching 9 bases. V lost 6 bases and J lost 6; bases outside the gene matches: 11. CDR1 and CDR2 (germline): SGHVS, FNYEAQ. The CDR3 consists of 15 residues. The CDR3 bases are TGTGCCAGCAGTCGCGATCCGGGACAGGGTGATGGCTACACCTTC. It specifies CASSRDPGQGDGYTF.

CDR3 sequence reads: CASEGGAGQPQHF. Here the CDR3 DNA reads TGTGCTAGTGAAGGGGGGGCTGGCCAGCCCCAGCATTTT. The chain joins TRBV12-5 to TRBJ1-5, with D perhaps matching TRBD1 (6 bases). The V and J ends lost 7 bases and 7 bases respectively, with 14 bases between them. CDR1 LGHNT and CDR2 FRNRAP come from the germline V gene. The CDR3 is 13 residues long.

The V gene is TRBV7-8, the J gene TRBJ1-5, with D possibly being TRBD1 (5 bases). This CDR3 is 16 amino acids long. Trimming took off 0 bases at V and 2 bases at J, with 11 bases between the two ends. CDR1 and CDR2 from the germline V gene are SGHVS and FQNEAQ. The CDR3 protein is CASSLARLGGNQPQHF. CDR3 nucleotide sequence: TGTGCCAGCAGCTTAGCGCGCCTAGGGGGCAATCAGCCCCAGCATTTT.

The chain is built from TRBV5-1 and TRBJ2-2; the match to TRBD1 covers 9 bases. Germline values: CDR1 SGHRS, CDR2 YFSETQ. This CDR3 is built from 18 residues. V gave up 3 bases and J gave up 2 bases; unmatched junction bases: 11. CDR3 amino acids: CASSYHPGTGSNTGELFF. The DNA for the CDR3 is TGCGCCAGCAGCTATCATCCCGGGACAGGGTCCAACACCGGGGAGCTGTTTTTT.

This chain connects TRBV5-6 to TRBJ2-3, with 9 bases fitting TRBD1. J lost 2 bases, V lost 2 bases, and 3 bases had no gene match. The CDR3 totals 15 residues. Germline V lookup: CDR1 SGHDT, CDR2 YYEEEE. The CDR3 sequence: CASSFWDRDTDTQYF. CDR3 DNA: TGTGCCAGCAGCTTTTGGGACAGGGACACAGATACGCAGTATTTT.

The chain has TRBV18 and TRBJ2-2, with 7 bases lining up with TRBD1. This CDR3 contains 18 residues. V shed 2 bases and J 0 bases; nucleotides not matched to a gene: 9. Germline V CDR1 and CDR2: KGHSH, LQKENI. CDR3 amino acids: CASSPTYSGTANTGELFF. The CDR3 DNA sequence: TGTGCCAGCTCACCAACGTACTCCGGGACAGCGAACACCGGGGAGCTGTTTTTT.

The chain recombines TRBV9 with TRBJ2-7, with D perhaps TRBD2 (7 bases). CDR3 length: 15 residues. Trimming stripped 4 bases from V and 0 bases from J, with 14 bases between. Per germline, CDR1 SGDLS and CDR2 YYNGEE. This CDR3 is CASSPTGGLSYEQYF. In nucleotides, the CDR3 is TGTGCCAGCAGCCCGACGGGGGGCCTCTCCTACGAGCAGTACTTC. Variable domain in full (rest from reference TRBV9 and TRBJ2-7): DSGVTQTPKHLITATGQRVTLRCSPRSGDLSVYWYQQSLDQGLQFLIQYYNGEERAKGNILERFSAQQFPDLHSELNLSSLELGDSALYFCASSPTGGLSYEQYFGPGTRLTVT.

The chain joins TRBV19 to TRBJ2-7; TRBD2 is a possible D gene (7 bases). Germline-derived CDR1 and CDR2 are LNHDA and SQIVND (reference sequence). Trimming pared 1 base from V and 3 bases from J, leaving 19 bases between. This CDR3 spans 17 amino acids. CDR3 sequence (DNA): TGTGCCAGTAGTATAGCCTTCCGAGGGGGGGAGGGCTACGAGCAGTACTTC. Translation gives CASSIAFRGGEGYEQYF.

The rearrangement joins TRBV21-1 to TRBJ2-7; no check of the table's D call, TRBD2, against the DNA was made. TRBV21-1 is assigned pseudogene status. This CDR3 has 11 amino acids. The CDR3 reads CASTSLYEQYF. The CDR3, as DNA: TGTGCCAGCACTTCGTTATACGAGCAGTACTTC.

V is TRBV19 and J is TRBJ2-2; D gene unclear. V lost 7 bases to trimming and J lost 5 bases, with 14 bases between them. This CDR3 is built from 14 residues. Germline V gene lookup returns CDR1 LNHDA and CDR2 SQIVND (reference sequence). The DNA of the CDR3 is TGTGCCAGTACTTCACATGTGAGGACCGGGGAGCTGTTTTTT. Translating it yields CASTSHVRTGELFF.

V and J are TRBV7-3 and TRBJ2-1; 7 bases agree with TRBD2. The V and J ends lost 2 bases and 2 bases, in that order; junction bases with no gene match: 6. The germline gives CDR1 SGHTA, CDR2 FQGTGA. CDR3 length: 16 amino acids. The DNA for the CDR3 is TGTGCCAGCAGCTTATTGGGGGGGGGAACCTACAATGAGCAGTTCTTC. Encoded protein: CASSLLGGGTYNEQFF.